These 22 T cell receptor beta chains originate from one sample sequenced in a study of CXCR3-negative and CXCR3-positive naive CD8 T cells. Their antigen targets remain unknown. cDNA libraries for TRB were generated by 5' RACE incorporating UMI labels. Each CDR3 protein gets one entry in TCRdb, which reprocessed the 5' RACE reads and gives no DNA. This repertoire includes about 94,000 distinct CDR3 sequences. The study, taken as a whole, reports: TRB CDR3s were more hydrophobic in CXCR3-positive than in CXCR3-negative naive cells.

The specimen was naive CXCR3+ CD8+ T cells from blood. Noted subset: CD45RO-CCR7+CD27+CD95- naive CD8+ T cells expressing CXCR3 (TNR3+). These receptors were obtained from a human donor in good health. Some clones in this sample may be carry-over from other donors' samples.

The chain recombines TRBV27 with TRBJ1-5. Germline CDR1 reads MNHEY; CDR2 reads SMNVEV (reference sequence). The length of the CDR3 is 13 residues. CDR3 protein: CASSFSGVRPQHF.

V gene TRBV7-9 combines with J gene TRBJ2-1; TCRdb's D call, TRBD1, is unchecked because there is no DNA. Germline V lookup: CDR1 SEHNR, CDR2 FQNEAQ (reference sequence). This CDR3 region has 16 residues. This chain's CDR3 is CASSLIQLNGGAEQFF.

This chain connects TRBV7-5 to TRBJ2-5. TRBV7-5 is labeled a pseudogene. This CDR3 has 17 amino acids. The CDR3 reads CISVSEARLEHQETQYF.

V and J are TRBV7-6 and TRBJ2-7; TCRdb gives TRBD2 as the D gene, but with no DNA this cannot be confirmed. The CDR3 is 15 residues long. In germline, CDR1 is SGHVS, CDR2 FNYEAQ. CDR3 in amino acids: CASSDGPSGAYEQYF.

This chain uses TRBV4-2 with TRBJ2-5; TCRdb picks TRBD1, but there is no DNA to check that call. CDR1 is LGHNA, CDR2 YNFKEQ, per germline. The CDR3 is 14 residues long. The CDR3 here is CASSQGPVGETQYF.

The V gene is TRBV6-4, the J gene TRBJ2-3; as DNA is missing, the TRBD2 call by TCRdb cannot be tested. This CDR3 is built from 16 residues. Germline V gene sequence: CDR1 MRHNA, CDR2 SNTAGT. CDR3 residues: CASSETSGGSTDTQYF.

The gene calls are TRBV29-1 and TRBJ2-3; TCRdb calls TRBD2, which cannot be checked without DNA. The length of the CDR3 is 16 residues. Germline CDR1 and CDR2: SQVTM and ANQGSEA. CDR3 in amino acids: CSVSPVVAGVTDTQYF.

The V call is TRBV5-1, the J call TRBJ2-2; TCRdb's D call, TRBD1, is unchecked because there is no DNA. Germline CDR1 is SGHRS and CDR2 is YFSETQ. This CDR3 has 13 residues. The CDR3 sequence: CASSETGVGELFF.

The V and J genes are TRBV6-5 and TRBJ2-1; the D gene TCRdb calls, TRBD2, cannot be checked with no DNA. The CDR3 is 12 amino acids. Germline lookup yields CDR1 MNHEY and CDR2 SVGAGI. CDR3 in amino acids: CASSDATMGQFF.

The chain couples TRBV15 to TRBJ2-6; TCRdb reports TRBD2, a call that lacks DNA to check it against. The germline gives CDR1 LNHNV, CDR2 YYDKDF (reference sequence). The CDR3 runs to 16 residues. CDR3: CATSPASGPGANVLTF.

CDR3 sequence: CASSWTWDSGANVLTF. V usage is TRBV7-8 and J usage is TRBJ2-6; TCRdb returns TRBD1, unconfirmable since there is no DNA. Germline V gene lookup returns CDR1 SGHVS and CDR2 FQNEAQ. This CDR3 has 16 residues.

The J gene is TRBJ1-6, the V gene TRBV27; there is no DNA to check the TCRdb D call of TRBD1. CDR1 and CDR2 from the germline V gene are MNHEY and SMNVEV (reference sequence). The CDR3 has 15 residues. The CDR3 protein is CASSFDPGGIIPLHF.

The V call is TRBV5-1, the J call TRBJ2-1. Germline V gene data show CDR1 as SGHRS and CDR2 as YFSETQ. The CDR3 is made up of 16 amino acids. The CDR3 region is CASSLASQVPYNEQFF.

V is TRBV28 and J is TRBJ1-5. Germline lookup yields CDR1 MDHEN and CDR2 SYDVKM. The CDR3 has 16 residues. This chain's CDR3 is CASSLLRSAGNQPQHF.

The CDR3 sequence is CASSQERGGTYEQYF. The chain employs TRBV4-1 and TRBJ2-7; the D gene TCRdb calls, TRBD2, cannot be checked with no DNA. The CDR3 extends over 15 amino acids. Germline CDR1 reads MGHRA; CDR2 reads YSYEKL.

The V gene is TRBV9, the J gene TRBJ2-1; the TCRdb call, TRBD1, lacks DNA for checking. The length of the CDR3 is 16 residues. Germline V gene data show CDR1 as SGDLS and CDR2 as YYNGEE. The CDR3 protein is CASSVGSWVGGNEQFF.

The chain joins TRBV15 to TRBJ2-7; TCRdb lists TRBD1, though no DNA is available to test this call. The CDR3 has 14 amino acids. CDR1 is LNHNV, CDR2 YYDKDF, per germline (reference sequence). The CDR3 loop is CGTSGTGTVYEQYF.

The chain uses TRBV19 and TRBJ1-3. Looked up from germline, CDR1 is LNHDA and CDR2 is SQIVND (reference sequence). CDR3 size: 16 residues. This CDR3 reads CASSSVRGTSGNTIYF.

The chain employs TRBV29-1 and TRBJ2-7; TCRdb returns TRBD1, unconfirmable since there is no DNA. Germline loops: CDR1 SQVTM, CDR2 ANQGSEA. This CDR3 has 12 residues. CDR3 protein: CSVRQGTLEQYF.

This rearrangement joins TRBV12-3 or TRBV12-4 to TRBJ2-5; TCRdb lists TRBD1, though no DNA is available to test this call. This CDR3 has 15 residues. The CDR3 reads CASTTPGEEEETQYF.

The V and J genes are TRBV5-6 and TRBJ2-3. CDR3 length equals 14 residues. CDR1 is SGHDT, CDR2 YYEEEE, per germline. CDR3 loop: CASSYRTSTDTQYF.

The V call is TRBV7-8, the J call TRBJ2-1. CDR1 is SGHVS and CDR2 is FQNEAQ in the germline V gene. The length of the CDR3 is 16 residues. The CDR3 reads CASSLELRGLFNEQFF. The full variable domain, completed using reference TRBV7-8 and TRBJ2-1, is GAGVSQSPRYKVAKRGQDVALRCDPISGHVSLFWYQQALGQGPEFLTYFQNEAQLDKSGLPSDRFFAERPEGSVSTLKIQRTQQEDSAVYLCASSLELRGLFNEQFFGPGTRLTVL.